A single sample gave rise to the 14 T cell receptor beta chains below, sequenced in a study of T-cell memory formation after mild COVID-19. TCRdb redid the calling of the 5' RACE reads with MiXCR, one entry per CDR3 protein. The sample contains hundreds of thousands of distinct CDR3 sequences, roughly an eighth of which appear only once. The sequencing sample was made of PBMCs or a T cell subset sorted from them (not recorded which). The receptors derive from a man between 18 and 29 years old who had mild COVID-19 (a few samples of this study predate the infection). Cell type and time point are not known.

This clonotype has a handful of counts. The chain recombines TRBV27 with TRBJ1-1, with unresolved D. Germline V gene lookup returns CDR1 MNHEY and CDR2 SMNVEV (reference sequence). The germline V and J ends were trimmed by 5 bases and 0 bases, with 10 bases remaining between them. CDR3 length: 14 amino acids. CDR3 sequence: CASSVQGMNTEAFF. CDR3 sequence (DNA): TGTGCCAGCAGTGTACAAGGAATGAACACTGAAGCTTTCTTT.

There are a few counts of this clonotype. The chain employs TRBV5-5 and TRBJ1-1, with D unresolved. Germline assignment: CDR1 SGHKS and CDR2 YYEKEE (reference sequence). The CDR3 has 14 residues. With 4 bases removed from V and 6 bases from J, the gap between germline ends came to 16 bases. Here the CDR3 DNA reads TGTGCCAGCAGCCCGAGGAGTTTTTACGCTGAAGCTTTCTTT. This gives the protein CASSPRSFYAEAFF.

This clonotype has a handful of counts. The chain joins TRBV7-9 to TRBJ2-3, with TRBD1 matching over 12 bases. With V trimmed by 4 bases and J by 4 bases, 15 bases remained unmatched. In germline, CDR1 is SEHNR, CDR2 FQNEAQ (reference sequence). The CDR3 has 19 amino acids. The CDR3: CASSSSGQGAIAGSDTQYF. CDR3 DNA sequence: TGTGCCAGCAGCTCCTCGGGACAGGGGGCAATCGCAGGGTCAGATACGCAGTATTTT.

CDR3 amino acids: CASSRPGFVDEQYV. CDR3 sequence (DNA): TGCGCCAGCAGCCGCCCGGGGTTTGTAGACGAGCAGTACGTC. The genes are TRBV5-1 and TRBJ2-7, with D maybe TRBD2 (5 bases). The CDR3 length is 14 residues. The germline gives CDR1 SGHRS, CDR2 YFSETQ. Trimming pared 4 bases from V and 5 bases from J, leaving 16 bases between.

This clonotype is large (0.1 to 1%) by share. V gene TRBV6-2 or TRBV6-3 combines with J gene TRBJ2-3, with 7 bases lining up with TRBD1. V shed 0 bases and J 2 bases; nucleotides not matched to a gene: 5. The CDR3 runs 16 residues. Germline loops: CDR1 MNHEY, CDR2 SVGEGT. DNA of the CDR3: TGTGCCAGCAGTTACTCGATGGACAGGCACACAGATACGCAGTATTTT. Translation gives CASSYSMDRHTDTQYF.

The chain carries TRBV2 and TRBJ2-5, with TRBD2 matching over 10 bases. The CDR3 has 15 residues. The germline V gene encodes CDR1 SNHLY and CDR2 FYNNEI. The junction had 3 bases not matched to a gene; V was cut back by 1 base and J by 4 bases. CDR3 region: CASSEDLAGVETQYF. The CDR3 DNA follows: TGTGCCAGCAGTGAAGATCTAGCGGGGGTAGAGACCCAGTACTTC.

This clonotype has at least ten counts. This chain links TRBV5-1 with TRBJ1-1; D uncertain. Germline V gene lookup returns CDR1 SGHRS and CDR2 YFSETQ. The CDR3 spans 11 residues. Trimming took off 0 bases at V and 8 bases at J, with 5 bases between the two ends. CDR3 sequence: CASSLGNEAFF. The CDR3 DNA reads TGCGCCAGCAGCTTGGGAAACGAAGCTTTCTTT. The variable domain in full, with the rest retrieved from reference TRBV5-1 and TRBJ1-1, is KAGVTQTPRYLIKTRGQQVTLSCSPISGHRSVSWYQQTPGQGLQFLFEYFSETQRNKGNFPGRFSGRQFSNSRSEMNVSTLELGDSALYLCASSLGNEAFFGQGTRLTVV.

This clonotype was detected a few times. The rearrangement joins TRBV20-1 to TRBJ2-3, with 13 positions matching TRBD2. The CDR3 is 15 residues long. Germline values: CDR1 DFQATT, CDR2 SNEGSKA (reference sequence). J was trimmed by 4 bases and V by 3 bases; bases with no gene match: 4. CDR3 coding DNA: TGCAGTGCTAGCGGGACTAGCGGGGTCTCAGATACGCAGTATTTT. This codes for CSASGTSGVSDTQYF.

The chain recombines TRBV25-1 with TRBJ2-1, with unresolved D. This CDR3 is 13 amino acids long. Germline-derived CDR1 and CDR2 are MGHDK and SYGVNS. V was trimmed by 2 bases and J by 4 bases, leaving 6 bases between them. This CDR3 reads CASSERDYNEQFF. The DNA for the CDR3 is TGTGCCAGCAGTGAACGAGATTACAATGAGCAGTTCTTC.

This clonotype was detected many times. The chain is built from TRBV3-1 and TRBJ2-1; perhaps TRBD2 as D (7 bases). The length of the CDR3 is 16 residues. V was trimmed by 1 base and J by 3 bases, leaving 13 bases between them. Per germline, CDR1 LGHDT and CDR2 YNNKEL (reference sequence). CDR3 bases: TGTGCCAGCAGCCAAGGGGCGGGGGCCCTCTACAATGAGCAGTTCTTC. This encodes CASSQGAGALYNEQFF.

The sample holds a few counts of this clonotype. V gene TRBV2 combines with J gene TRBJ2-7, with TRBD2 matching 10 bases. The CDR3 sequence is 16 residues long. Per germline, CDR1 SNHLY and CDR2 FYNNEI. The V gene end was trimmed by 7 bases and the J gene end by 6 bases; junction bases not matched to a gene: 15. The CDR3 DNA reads TGTGCCAGCACCGAGTATCTAGCGGGGGAGAGGGGCGAGCAGTACGTC. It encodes CASTEYLAGERGEQYV.

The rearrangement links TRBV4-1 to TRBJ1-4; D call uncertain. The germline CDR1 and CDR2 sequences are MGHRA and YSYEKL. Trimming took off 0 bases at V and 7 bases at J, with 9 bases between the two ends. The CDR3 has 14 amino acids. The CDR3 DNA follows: TGCGCCAGCAGCCAAGATTCGGCCGGTGAAAAACTGTTTTTT. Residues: CASSQDSAGEKLFF.

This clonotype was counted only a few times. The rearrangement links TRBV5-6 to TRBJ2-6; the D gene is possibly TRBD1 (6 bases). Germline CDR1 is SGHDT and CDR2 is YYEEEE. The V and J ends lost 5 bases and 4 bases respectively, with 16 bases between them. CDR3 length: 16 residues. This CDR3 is CASSTDRSGGANVLTF. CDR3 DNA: TGTGCCAGCAGTACCGACAGGTCCGGCGGGGCCAACGTCCTGACTTTC.

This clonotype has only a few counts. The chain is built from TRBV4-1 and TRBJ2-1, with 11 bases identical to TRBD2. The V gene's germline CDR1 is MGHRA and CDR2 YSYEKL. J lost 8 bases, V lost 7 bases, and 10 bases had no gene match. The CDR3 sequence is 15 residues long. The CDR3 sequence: CASTPLSGGAYEQFF. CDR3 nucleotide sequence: TGCGCCAGCACCCCACTTAGCGGGGGGGCGTATGAGCAGTTCTTC.